The sequence of this TCR beta chain was determined in a study of shared clonotypes between healthy human individuals. V lost 2 bases to trimming and J lost 2 bases; unmatched junction nucleotides: 11. Germline CDR1 is MGHRA and CDR2 is YSYEKL. The CDR3 length is 17 residues. Some clones are missing from TCRdb's copy, which holds only in-frame ones; the method was immunoSEQ multiplex PCR. The sample carries 2 million to 3 million clones, 80% to 95% recorded once. It was into CD45RA+ naive and CD45RA-negative memory subsets that the CD4+ cells were split. The sequence derives from a young man in good health. Some clones in this sample may be carry-over from other donors' samples. This chain joins TRBV4-1 and TRBJ2-5; 7 bases are shared with TRBD2. The specimen sequenced was naive CD4+ T cells from PBMCs. Sample subset: CD45RA+ positively selected. The CDR3 DNA sequence: TGCGCCAGCAGCCAATCCCCAGCGGGATCGCTTCAAGAGACCCAGTACTTC. Translating gives CASSQSPAGSLQETQYF.